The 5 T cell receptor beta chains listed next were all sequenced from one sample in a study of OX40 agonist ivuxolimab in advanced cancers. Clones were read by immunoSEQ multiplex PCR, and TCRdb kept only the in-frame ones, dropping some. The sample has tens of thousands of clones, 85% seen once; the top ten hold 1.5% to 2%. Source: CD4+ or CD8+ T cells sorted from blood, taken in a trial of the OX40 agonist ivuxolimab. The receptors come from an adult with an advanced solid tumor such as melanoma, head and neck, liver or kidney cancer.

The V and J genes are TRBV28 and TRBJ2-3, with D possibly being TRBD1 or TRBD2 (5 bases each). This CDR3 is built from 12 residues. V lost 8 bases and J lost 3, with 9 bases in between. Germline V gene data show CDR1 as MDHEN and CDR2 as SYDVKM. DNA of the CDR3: TGTGCCAGCCTCGGGGCAACAGATACGCAGTATTTT. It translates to CASLGATDTQYF.

The CDR3: CASSLATETQYF. For the CDR3, the DNA is TGTGCCAGCAGCTTGGCGACGGAAACCCAGTACTTC. This rearrangement joins TRBV5-6 to TRBJ2-5, with D uncertain. The ends were cut back, 0 bases at V and 8 bases at J, with 8 bases in the middle. The CDR3 is made up of 12 amino acids. Germline CDR1 reads SGHDT; CDR2 reads YYEEEE.

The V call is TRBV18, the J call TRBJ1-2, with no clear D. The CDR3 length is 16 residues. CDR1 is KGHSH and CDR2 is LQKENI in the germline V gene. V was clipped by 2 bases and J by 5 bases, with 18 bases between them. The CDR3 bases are TGTGCCAGCTCACCAGAGGCAGGCGGCGGCATATATGGCTACACCTTC. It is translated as CASSPEAGGGIYGYTF.

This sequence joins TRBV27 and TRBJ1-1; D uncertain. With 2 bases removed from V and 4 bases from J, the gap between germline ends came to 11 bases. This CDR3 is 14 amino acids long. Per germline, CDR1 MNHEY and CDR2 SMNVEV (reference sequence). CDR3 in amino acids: CASSLNGGSTEAFF. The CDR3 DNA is TGTGCCAGCAGTTTAAACGGCGGGAGCACTGAAGCTTTCTTT.

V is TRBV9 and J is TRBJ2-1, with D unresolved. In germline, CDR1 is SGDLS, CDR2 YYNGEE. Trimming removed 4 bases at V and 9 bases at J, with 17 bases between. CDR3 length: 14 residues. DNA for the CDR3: TGTGCCAGCAGCTCCGGCCGGGTAGACGGTGAGCAGTTCTTC. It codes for CASSSGRVDGEQFF. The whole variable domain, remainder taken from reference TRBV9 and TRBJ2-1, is DSGVTQTPKHLITATGQRVTLRCSPRSGDLSVYWYQQSLDQGLQFLIQYYNGEERAKGNILERFSAQQFPDLHSELNLSSLELGDSALYFCASSSGRVDGEQFFGPGTRLTVL.